The next 14 T cell receptor beta chains were all read from a single sample in a study of blood T cell repertoires in COVID-19. Repertoires were generated with immunoSEQ multiplex PCR, while TCRdb's copy carries only in-frame clones and drops some. The sample contains some 180,000 clones, 75% to 90% of which appear only once. The sequencing input was PBMCs or T cells enriched from blood (not recorded which). The receptor source for this set is a man between 35 and 55 years old who had recovered from COVID-19.

The genes are TRBV5-1 and TRBJ1-5; the D gene is possibly TRBD1 (5 bases). V lost 1 base to trimming and J lost 5 bases, with 10 bases between them. From germline, CDR1 is SGHRS and CDR2 YFSETQ. The CDR3 spans 14 residues. The CDR3 loop is CASSLSGLDQPQHF. CDR3 DNA: TGCGCCAGCAGCTTGTCAGGGTTGGATCAGCCCCAGCATTTT.

This clone was observed a single time. This chain uses TRBV6-5 with TRBJ1-4; D is ambiguous. Trimming removed 0 bases at V and 5 bases at J, with 7 bases between. CDR3 length equals 14 residues. From germline, CDR1 is MNHEY and CDR2 SVGAGI. CDR3 amino acids: CASSYSGGNEKLFF. DNA of the CDR3: TGTGCCAGCAGTTACTCTGGAGGAAATGAAAAACTGTTTTTT.

This clone was found a few times. The chain uses TRBV6-5 and TRBJ2-2, with 8 bases identical to TRBD1. Germline CDR1 MNHEY, CDR2 SVGAGI. The V and J ends lost 6 bases and 7 bases, in that order; junction bases with no gene match: 7. CDR3 size: 14 residues. DNA for the CDR3: TGTGCCAGCAGAAGGACAGGGAAAAACGGGGAGCTGTTTTTT. It yields the protein CASRRTGKNGELFF.

The V gene is TRBV10-3, the J gene TRBJ2-5; D is undetermined. The germline gives CDR1 ENHRY, CDR2 SYGVKD. This CDR3 contains 14 residues. Trimming stripped 3 bases from V and 2 bases from J, with 10 bases between. The CDR3 DNA sequence: TGTGCCATCAGTGACATCCAGACTCAAGAGACCCAGTACTTC. Protein product: CAISDIQTQETQYF.

The genes are TRBV11-2 and TRBJ2-7; D remains unclear. This CDR3 spans 11 amino acids. Germline V gives CDR1 SGHAT, CDR2 FQNNGV. With 2 bases removed from V and 5 bases from J, the gap between germline ends came to 4 bases. CDR3 amino acids: CASSLYHEQYF. The DNA of the CDR3 is TGTGCCAGCAGCTTATATCACGAGCAGTACTTC.

CDR3 coding DNA: TGTGCCAGCAGTTACTTGGACACACAATACGAAGCTTTCTTT. Its translation is CASSYLDTQYEAFF. The chain is built from TRBV6-5 and TRBJ1-1, with a possible D match to TRBD1 (5 bases). The CDR3 spans 14 residues. The germline V gene encodes CDR1 MNHEY and CDR2 SVGAGI. The V end lost 1 base, the J end lost 8 bases, and 14 bases lay between the germline ends.

V gene TRBV28 combines with J gene TRBJ1-5, with TRBD1 as a possible D gene (5 bases). V lost 6 bases to trimming and J lost 0 bases, with 15 bases between them. Germline V gives CDR1 MDHEN, CDR2 SYDVKM. The CDR3 is made up of 16 amino acids. The CDR3 reads CASSPQGVYSNQPQHF. The CDR3 nucleotides are TGTGCCAGCAGCCCCCAGGGCGTCTATAGCAATCAGCCCCAGCATTTT.

The rearrangement uses TRBV9 and TRBJ1-6; TRBD1 matches 8 bases. Germline CDR1 and CDR2: SGDLS and YYNGEE. The trim removed 6 bases at V and 7 bases at J, leaving 3 bases unmatched. This CDR3 is 13 amino acids long. The CDR3 nucleotides read TGTGCCAGCACCGGACAGGGAAATTCACCCCTCCACTTT. This encodes CASTGQGNSPLHF.

This clone was recorded only once. V gene TRBV19 combines with J gene TRBJ1-1; D is unclear. Trimming removed 0 bases at V and 4 bases at J, with 12 bases between. CDR1 and CDR2 (germline): LNHDA, SQIVND (reference sequence). This CDR3 comprises 15 residues. Here the CDR3 DNA reads TGTGCCAGTAGTATAGATCGGGCGGGCCCCACTGAAGCTTTCTTT. The encoded protein is CASSIDRAGPTEAFF. Variable domain in full (rest from reference TRBV19 and TRBJ1-1): DGGITQSPKYLFRKEGQNVTLSCEQNLNHDAMYWYRQDPGQGLRLIYYSQIVNDFQKGDIAEGYSVSREKKESFPLTVTSAQKNPTAFYLCASSIDRAGPTEAFFGQGTRLTVV.

The V gene is TRBV9, the J gene TRBJ2-1, with 8 nucleotides matching TRBD2. CDR1 is SGDLS and CDR2 is YYNGEE in the germline V gene. V lost 3 bases, J lost 4 bases, and 9 bases stayed unmatched. The CDR3 runs 16 residues. The CDR3 loop is CASSALTSAAYNEQFF. The CDR3 bases are TGTGCCAGCAGCGCTCTGACTAGCGCAGCTTACAATGAGCAGTTCTTC. The entire variable domain, with the rest obtained from reference TRBV9 and TRBJ2-1, is as follows: DSGVTQTPKHLITATGQRVTLRCSPRSGDLSVYWYQQSLDQGLQFLIQYYNGEERAKGNILERFSAQQFPDLHSELNLSSLELGDSALYFCASSALTSAAYNEQFFGPGTRLTVL.

The chain employs TRBV7-2 and TRBJ1-1; no clear D. This CDR3 has 15 amino acids. Germline V gene lookup returns CDR1 SGHTA and CDR2 FQGNSA. V was shortened by 5 bases and J by 2 bases, with 15 bases between the two germline ends. The CDR3 reads CASSPSLNLNTEAFF. The CDR3 nucleotides are TGTGCCAGCAGCCCCTCCCTCAACCTAAACACTGAAGCTTTCTTT.

The rearrangement links TRBV14 to TRBJ1-2; 8 nucleotides line up with TRBD1. Per the germline V gene, CDR1 is SGHDN and CDR2 is FVKESK. CDR3 size: 14 residues. The trim removed 1 base at V and 4 bases at J, leaving 2 bases unmatched. In DNA, the CDR3 is TGTGCCAGCAGCCAAGCAGGGGGCGTCTATGGCTACACCTTC. Translating gives CASSQAGGVYGYTF.

This clone has just one count. The rearrangement links TRBV19 to TRBJ1-2; 8 bases align to TRBD1. Per germline, CDR1 LNHDA and CDR2 SQIVND (reference sequence). Germline trimming cut 5 bases from V and 8 bases from J; bases unmatched to any gene: 7. The CDR3 loop spans 13 amino acids. The DNA for the CDR3 is TGTGCCAGTAGTCCGTCGACAGGGGAAGGCTACACCTTC. Its translation is CASSPSTGEGYTF.

This chain connects TRBV6-5 to TRBJ1-1; the match to TRBD1 covers 8 bases. From germline, CDR1 is MNHEY and CDR2 SVGAGI. The CDR3 has 15 residues. V lost 5 bases to trimming and J lost 6 bases; unmatched junction nucleotides: 11. The CDR3 protein is CASSPRSDREAEAFF. CDR3 in DNA: TGTGCCAGCAGTCCCCGTTCGGACAGGGAGGCTGAAGCTTTCTTT.